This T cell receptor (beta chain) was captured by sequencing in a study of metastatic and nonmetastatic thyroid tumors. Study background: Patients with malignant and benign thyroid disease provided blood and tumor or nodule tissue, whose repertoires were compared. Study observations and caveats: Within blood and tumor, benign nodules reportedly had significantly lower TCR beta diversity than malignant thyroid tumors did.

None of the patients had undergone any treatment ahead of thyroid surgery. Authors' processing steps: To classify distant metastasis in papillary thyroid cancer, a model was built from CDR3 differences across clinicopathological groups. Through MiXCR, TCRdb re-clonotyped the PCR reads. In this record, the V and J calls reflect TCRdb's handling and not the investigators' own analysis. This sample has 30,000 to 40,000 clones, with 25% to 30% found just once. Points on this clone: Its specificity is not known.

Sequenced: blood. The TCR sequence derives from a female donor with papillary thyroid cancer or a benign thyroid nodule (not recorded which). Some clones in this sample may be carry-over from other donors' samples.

CDR3 sequence: CASSFGHLGLAGGKPYEQYF. The CDR3 DNA is TGTGCCAGCAGTTTTGGACACCTAGGACTAGCGGGAGGGAAACCCTACGAGCAGTACTTC. The chain uses TRBV12-3 or TRBV12-4 and TRBJ2-7; 15 nucleotides match TRBD2. V was clipped by 3 bases and J by 2 bases; unmatched bases: 14. This CDR3 has 20 residues.